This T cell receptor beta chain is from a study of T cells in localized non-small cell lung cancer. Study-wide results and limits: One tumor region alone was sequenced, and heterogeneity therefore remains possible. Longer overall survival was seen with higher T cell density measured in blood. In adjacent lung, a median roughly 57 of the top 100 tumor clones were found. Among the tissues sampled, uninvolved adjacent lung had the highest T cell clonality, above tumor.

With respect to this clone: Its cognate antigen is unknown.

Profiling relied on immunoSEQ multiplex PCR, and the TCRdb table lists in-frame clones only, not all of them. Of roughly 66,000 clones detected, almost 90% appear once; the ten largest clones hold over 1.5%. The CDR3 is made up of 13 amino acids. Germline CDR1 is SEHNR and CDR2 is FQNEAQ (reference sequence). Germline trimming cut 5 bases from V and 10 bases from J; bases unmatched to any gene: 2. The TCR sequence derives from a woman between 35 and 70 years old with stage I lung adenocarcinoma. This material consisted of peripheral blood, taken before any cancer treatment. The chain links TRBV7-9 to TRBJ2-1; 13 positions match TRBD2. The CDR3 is CASSPGLAGEQFF. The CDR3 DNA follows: TGTGCCAGCAGCCCGGGACTAGCGGGGGAGCAGTTCTTC. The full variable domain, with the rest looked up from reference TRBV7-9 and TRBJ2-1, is DTGVSQNPRHKITKRGQNVTFRCDPISEHNRLYWYRQTLGQGPEFLTYFQNEAQLEKSRLLSDRFSAERPKGSFSTLEIQRTEQGDSAMYLCASSPGLAGEQFFGPGTRLTVL.